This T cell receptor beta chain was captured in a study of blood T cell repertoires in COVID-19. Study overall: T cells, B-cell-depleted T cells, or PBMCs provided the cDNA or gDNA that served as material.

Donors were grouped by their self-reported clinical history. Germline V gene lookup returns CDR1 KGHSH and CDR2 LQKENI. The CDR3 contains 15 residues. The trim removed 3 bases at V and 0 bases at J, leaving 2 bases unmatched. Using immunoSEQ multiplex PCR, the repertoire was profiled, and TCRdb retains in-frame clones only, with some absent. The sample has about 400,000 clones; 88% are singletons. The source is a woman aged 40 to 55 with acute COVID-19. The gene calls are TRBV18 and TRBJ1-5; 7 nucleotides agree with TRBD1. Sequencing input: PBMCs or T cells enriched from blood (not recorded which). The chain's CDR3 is CASSPGQYSNQPQHF. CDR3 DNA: TGTGCCAGCTCACCGGGACAGTATAGCAATCAGCCCCAGCATTTT.